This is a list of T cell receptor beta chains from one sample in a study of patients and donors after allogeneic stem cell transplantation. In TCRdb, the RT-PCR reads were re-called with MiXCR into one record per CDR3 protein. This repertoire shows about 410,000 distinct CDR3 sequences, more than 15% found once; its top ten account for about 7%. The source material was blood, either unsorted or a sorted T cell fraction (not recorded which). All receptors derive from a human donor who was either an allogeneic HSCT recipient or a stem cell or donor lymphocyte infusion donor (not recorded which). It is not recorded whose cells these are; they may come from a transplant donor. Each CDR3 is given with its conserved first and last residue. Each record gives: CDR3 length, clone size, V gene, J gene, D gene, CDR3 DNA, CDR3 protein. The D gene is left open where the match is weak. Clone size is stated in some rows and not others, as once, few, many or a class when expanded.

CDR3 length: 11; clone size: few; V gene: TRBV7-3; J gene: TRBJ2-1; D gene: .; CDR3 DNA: TGTGCCAGCAGCTCCGGGGTGGAGCAGTTCTTC; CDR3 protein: CASSSGVEQFF
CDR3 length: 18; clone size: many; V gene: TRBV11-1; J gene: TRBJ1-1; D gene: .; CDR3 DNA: TGTGCCAGCAGCCCACACGGAGGTTGGACAGCAATGAACACTGAAGCTTTCTTT; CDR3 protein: CASSPHGGWTAMNTEAFF
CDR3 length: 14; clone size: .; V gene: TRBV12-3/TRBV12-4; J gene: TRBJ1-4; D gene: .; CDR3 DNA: TGTGCCAGCAGTTGGTCAGGGACGCGAGAAAAACTGTTTTTT; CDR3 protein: CASSWSGTREKLFF
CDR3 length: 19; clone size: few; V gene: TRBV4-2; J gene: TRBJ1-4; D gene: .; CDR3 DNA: TGTGCCAGCAGCCAAGATATTCAGCCGGGGGCAGCCACTAATGAAAAACTGTTTTTT; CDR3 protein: CASSQDIQPGAATNEKLFF
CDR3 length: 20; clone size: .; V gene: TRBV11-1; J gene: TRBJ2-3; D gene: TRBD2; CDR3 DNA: TGTGCCAGCAGCTTTACGACGACACCCTCTAGCGGGACTAGCACAGATACGCAGTATTTT; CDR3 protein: CASSFTTTPSSGTSTDTQYF
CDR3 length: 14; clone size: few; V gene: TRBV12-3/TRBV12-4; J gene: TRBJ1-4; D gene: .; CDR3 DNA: TGTGCCAGCAGTTTAGGTGGGCGGGGGGAAAAACTGTTTTTT; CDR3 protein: CASSLGGRGEKLFF
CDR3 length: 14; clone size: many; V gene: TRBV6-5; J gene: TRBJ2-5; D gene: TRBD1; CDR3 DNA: TGTGCCAGCAGTTACTCGGGACAGGGAACGACCCAGTACTTC; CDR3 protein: CASSYSGQGTTQYF
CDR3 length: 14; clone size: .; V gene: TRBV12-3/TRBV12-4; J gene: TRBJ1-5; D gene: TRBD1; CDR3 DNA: TGTGCCAGCAGTCCGACAGGGGGGCGCCAGCCCCAGCATTTT; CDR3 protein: CASSPTGGRQPQHF
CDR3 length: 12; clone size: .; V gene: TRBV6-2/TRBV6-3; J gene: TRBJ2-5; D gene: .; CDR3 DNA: TGTGCCAGCAGTTTCAAGGGTGCCAGGGGGTACTTC; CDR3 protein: CASSFKGARGYF
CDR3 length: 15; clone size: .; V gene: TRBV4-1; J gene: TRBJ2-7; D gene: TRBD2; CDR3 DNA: TGCGCCAGCAGGCTAGCGGGAATCAGCTCCTACGAGCAGTACTTC; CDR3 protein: CASRLAGISSYEQYF
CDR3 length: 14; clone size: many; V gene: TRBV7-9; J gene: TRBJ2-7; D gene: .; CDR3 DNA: TGTGCCAGCAGCCTTTCCCGCAGCTCCTACGAGCAGTACTTC; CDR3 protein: CASSLSRSSYEQYF
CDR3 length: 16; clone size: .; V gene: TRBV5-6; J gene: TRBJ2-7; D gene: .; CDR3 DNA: TGTGCCAGCAGCTTCCCCTCTTCCGGGGCTTCCTACGAGCAGTACTTC; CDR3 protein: CASSFPSSGASYEQYF